This is a list of T cell receptor beta chains from one sample in a study of blood T cell repertoires in COVID-19. TCRdb's table, derived via immunoSEQ multiplex PCR, lists solely in-frame clones and lacks some. Found here are tens of thousands of clones, 65% to 90% of them singletons; the top ten hold around 2.9%. The sequenced sample was peripheral blood. The source of these receptors is an elderly man with acute or convalescent COVID-19. The CDR3 runs from the conserved cysteine through the conserved F or W. A D gene is named only where the DNA matches it firmly. A row's size may be missing; if present it is once, few, many or a size class.

>.|TRBD1|TRBV6-5|TRBJ2-5
CAILSDRVATQYF
TGTGCCATATTGAGCGACAGGGTGGCGACCCAGTACTTC
>.|TRBD2|TRBV27|TRBJ2-7
CASSLSASGVSYEQYF
TGTGCCAGCAGTTTATCGGCTAGCGGGGTTTCCTACGAGCAGTACTTC
>.|TRBD2|TRBV20-1|TRBJ2-1
CSASSTSGRSDEQFF
TGCAGTGCTAGTTCGACTAGCGGGAGGTCTGATGAGCAGTTCTTC
>.|TRBD1|TRBV15|TRBJ2-7
CATSRGTGAYEQYF
TGTGCCACCAGCAGAGGGACAGGAGCCTACGAGCAGTACTTC
>once|TRBD2|TRBV7-8|TRBJ2-7
CASSLETSGMYEQYF
TGTGCCAGCAGCTTAGAAACTAGCGGGATGTACGAGCAGTACTTC
>.|TRBD1|TRBV18|TRBJ1-1
CASRGQPNTEAFF
TGTGCCAGCCGGGGACAGCCGAACACTGAAGCTTTCTTT
>.|.|TRBV5-1|TRBJ1-1
CASSLVGASITEAFF
TGCGCCAGCAGCTTGGTGGGGGCGAGCATCACTGAAGCTTTCTTT
>.|.|TRBV5-1|TRBJ1-1
CASSLVGGWTEAFF
TGCGCCAGCAGCTTGGTTGGGGGGTGGACTGAAGCTTTCTTT
>.|TRBD1|TRBV6-4|TRBJ1-2
CASRRQGGYGYTF
TGTGCCAGCAGAAGACAGGGAGGCTATGGCTACACCTTC
>once|TRBD2|TRBV10-1|TRBJ2-1
CASSERGRARNEQFF
TGCGCCAGCAGTGAAAGAGGGAGGGCCCGGAATGAGCAGTTCTTC
>.|.|TRBV2|TRBJ2-2
CASRGQSGNGGELFF
TGTGCCAGCAGAGGACAGAGCGGGAACGGTGGGGAGCTGTTTTTT
>.|TRBD1|TRBV11-3|TRBJ1-4
CASSLTGSNEKLFF
TGTGCCAGCAGCCTGACAGGGTCAAATGAAAAACTGTTTTTT
>.|TRBD1|TRBV3-1/TRBV3-2|TRBJ1-6
CASSHLGQGNSPLHF
TGTGCCAGCAGCCACCTGGGACAGGGAAATTCACCCCTCCACTTT
>.|.|TRBV7-6|TRBJ2-7
CASSLVGSRGAEYEQYF
TGTGCCAGCAGCTTAGTGGGGTCTCGGGGGGCTGAGTACGAGCAGTACTTC
>.|.|TRBV19|TRBJ2-4
CASSAPPPGRAKNIQYF
TGTGCCAGTAGTGCCCCCCCGCCCGGGAGAGCCAAAAACATTCAGTACTTC
>once|.|TRBV4-1|TRBJ1-1
CASSQADLNTEAFF
TGCGCCAGCAGCCAGGCCGATTTGAACACTGAAGCTTTCTTT
>.|.|TRBV12-3/TRBV12-4|TRBJ1-2
CASRPGSGGYTF
TGTGCCAGCAGGCCCGGATCGGGTGGCTACACCTTC
>.|.|TRBV6-1|TRBJ2-3
CAGRRGASTDTQYF
TGTGCCGGACGACGTGGGGCTAGCACAGATACGCAGTATTTT
>.|TRBD2|TRBV9|TRBJ2-7
CASSFSGRNDYEQYF
TGTGCCAGCAGCTTCAGCGGGAGGAATGACTACGAGCAGTACTTC
>.|TRBD2|TRBV7-8|TRBJ2-2
CASSSRTSGRGGSGELFF
TGTGCCAGCAGCTCCCGAACTAGCGGCAGAGGGGGGTCCGGGGAGCTGTTTTTT
>.|TRBD2|TRBV19|TRBJ2-1
CASRHFTPAGVSSYNEQFF
TGTGCCAGTAGACACTTTACCCCAGCGGGAGTGAGCTCCTACAATGAGCAGTTCTTC
>.|TRBD1|TRBV24-1|TRBJ1-2
CATSDRTQGAGGYTF
TGTGCCACCAGTGATCGTACACAGGGGGCGGGTGGCTACACCTTC
>.|.|TRBV24-1|TRBJ1-5
CATSDSDSRNSNQPQHF
TGTGCCACCAGTGATTCCGACAGTCGTAATAGCAATCAGCCCCAGCATTTT
>.|TRBD1|TRBV2|TRBJ2-7
CAGSTGIFYEQYF
TGTGCCGGGTCGACAGGGATTTTCTACGAGCAGTACTTC
>few|TRBD1|TRBV4-1|TRBJ2-7
CASSPSGQGSYEQYF
TGCGCCAGCAGCCCCTCCGGACAGGGCTCCTACGAGCAGTACTTC
>.|.|TRBV27|TRBJ2-3
CASSFSERNTDTQYF
TGTGCCAGCAGTTTCTCCGAGCGGAACACAGATACGCAGTATTTT
>.|.|TRBV9|TRBJ2-2
CASSVRLLNTGELFF
TGTGCCAGCAGCGTACGCCTACTCAACACCGGGGAGCTGTTTTTT
>.|TRBD2|TRBV2|TRBJ2-7
CARRLAASYEQYF
TGTGCCAGGAGACTAGCGGCGTCCTACGAGCAGTACTTC
>.|.|TRBV19|TRBJ1-2
CASTPRARQYGYTF
TGTGCCAGTACCCCCCGAGCGAGGCAGTATGGCTACACCTTC
>once|TRBD2|TRBV5-1|TRBJ2-7
CASGRMGGEGEQYF
TGCGCCAGCGGAAGGATGGGAGGGGAGGGAGAGCAGTACTTC
>.|TRBD2|TRBV18|TRBJ2-1
CASSPPSYLAGGKEQFF
TGTGCCAGCTCACCACCCTCTTACCTAGCGGGAGGTAAGGAGCAGTTCTTC
>.|TRBD2|TRBV30|TRBJ2-1
CAWTLLSGRANEQFF
TGTGCCTGGACTCTCCTCAGCGGGAGGGCCAATGAGCAGTTCTTC
>.|TRBD1|TRBV7-6|TRBJ2-7
CASSLSPPGTGRYEQYF
TGTGCCAGCAGCCTATCCCCTCCCGGGACAGGGAGGTACGAGCAGTACTTC
>.|TRBD2|TRBV11-2|TRBJ2-5
CASSFHRNRLAGARETQYF
TGTGCCAGCAGCTTCCACAGGAATCGACTAGCGGGGGCGAGAGAGACCCAGTACTTC
>.|TRBD1|TRBV4-3|TRBJ1-2
CASSPGQGYGYTF
TGCGCCAGCAGCCCGGGACAGGGCTATGGCTACACCTTC
>.|TRBD2|TRBV4-3|TRBJ2-3
CASSQGASGAHAQYF
TGCGCCAGCAGCCAAGGGGCTAGCGGGGCCCACGCGCAGTATTTT
>.|.|TRBV27|TRBJ1-6
CASSLGGSSYNSPLHF
TGTGCCAGCAGTTTAGGAGGGAGCTCCTATAATTCACCCCTCCACTTT
>.|.|TRBV6-5|TRBJ1-2
CASRRAGRNYGYTF
TGTGCCAGCAGGCGCGCGGGACGTAACTATGGCTACACCTTC
>.|.|TRBV18|TRBJ1-2
CASSPGRGSYGYTF
TGTGCCAGCTCACCCGGCAGGGGATCCTATGGCTACACCTTC
>.|.|TRBV5-6|TRBJ2-7
CASSPGVYYEQYF
TGTGCCAGCAGCCCCGGGGTTTATTACGAGCAGTACTTC
>.|.|TRBV29-1|TRBJ2-1
CSALAQGRFDEQFF
TGCAGCGCGCTAGCCCAAGGGAGGTTTGATGAGCAGTTCTTC
>.|.|TRBV19|TRBJ1-2
CASSINSLNYGYTF
TGTGCCAGTAGTATAAACTCCCTAAACTATGGCTACACCTTC
>once|.|TRBV4-1|TRBJ1-4
CASSLTMGSTNEKLFF
TGCGCCAGCAGCCTAACCATGGGCTCAACTAATGAAAAACTGTTTTTT
>.|TRBD2|TRBV7-2|TRBJ2-1
CASSSTGTSGRRNEQFF
TGTGCCAGCAGCTCAACCGGGACTAGCGGGAGGAGGAATGAGCAGTTCTTC
>.|TRBD2|TRBV2|TRBJ2-3
CASSLSGSSTDTQYF
TGTGCCAGCAGTCTTAGCGGGTCTAGCACAGATACGCAGTATTTT
>.|TRBD1|TRBV4-1|TRBJ1-2
CASSQDRDRGYTF
TGCGCCAGCAGCCAAGACCGGGACAGGGGCTACACCTTC
>.|TRBD1|TRBV7-2|TRBJ1-2
CASSEQGANYGYTF
TGTGCCAGCAGCGAGCAGGGGGCTAACTATGGCTACACCTTC
>.|.|TRBV6-5|TRBJ1-1
CASSPRGGTPEAFF
TGTGCCAGCAGTCCTCGGGGGGGGACCCCTGAAGCTTTCTTT
>few|TRBD1|TRBV2|TRBJ1-2
CASNSQGAEYGYTF
TGTGCCAGCAATAGCCAGGGGGCGGAGTATGGCTACACCTTC
>.|.|TRBV24-1|TRBJ2-3
CATSDLGQAGTDTQYF
TGTGCCACCAGTGATTTGGGCCAGGCTGGCACAGATACGCAGTATTTT
>.|.|TRBV27|TRBJ1-6
CASRLGGGSYNSPLHF
TGTGCCAGCAGACTTGGGGGGGGCTCCTATAATTCACCCCTCCACTTT
>.|.|TRBV30|TRBJ1-1
CAWSAPGGREAFF
TGTGCCTGGAGTGCCCCCGGAGGCCGAGAAGCTTTCTTT
>.|.|TRBV5-1|TRBJ2-1
CASSLGPLGGNEQFF
TGCGCCAGCAGCTTGGGGCCCCTAGGAGGCAATGAGCAGTTCTTC
>once|.|TRBV6-5|TRBJ1-5
CASSYGQYNQPQHF
TGTGCCAGCAGTTACGGGCAGTACAATCAGCCCCAGCATTTT
>.|.|TRBV28|TRBJ1-2
CASSLRQVSLGYTF
TGTGCCAGCAGTCTCCGACAAGTCTCCCTAGGCTACACCTTC